This T cell receptor (beta chain) was recorded in a study of Ad26.COV2.S vaccination and SARS-CoV-2 variants. Turning to the study itself: As a participant in COV1001, the donor was in the Ad26.COV2.S trial arm. Study-wide results and limits: The breadth of spike-specific CD8+ and CD4+ T cell responses after vaccination was reportedly substantial.

Of note for this clone: Its antigen remains unknown. The same CDR3 also results from other DNA sequences found in this sample.

V shed 4 bases and J shed 0 bases, with 0 bases lying between them. The CDR3 is 11 amino acids. Germline values: CDR1 MDHEN, CDR2 SYDVKM. Treatment indicated: some 19 received Ad26.COV2.S at low or high dose, single or two shots; five or six received placebo; per-sample allocation not given. Sample collection was performed on day 63 after the first vaccine or placebo injection. As its vector, the vaccine had Ad26, which expressed Wuhan-strain SARS-CoV-2 spike. Libraries were prepared by immunoSEQ multiplex PCR; TCRdb keeps only in-frame clonotypes and omits some of them. This sample has more than 300,000 clones, with 65% to 90% found just once.

This sequence was found in a person between 18 and 65 years old who received the Ad26.COV2.S COVID-19 vaccine or a placebo. Material: peripheral blood, obtained in a trial of Ad26.COV2.S vaccine versus placebo. The genes are TRBV28 and TRBJ1-2; D is unclear. The CDR3 DNA sequence: TGTGCCAGCAGTTCTAACTATGGCTACACCTTC. Amino acid sequence: CASSSNYGYTF.